Presented here are 28 T cell receptor beta chains from one specimen sequenced in a study of blood T cell repertoires in COVID-19. Here immunoSEQ multiplex PCR was the method, and the copy in TCRdb shows in-frame clones only, minus some. The repertoire holds 10,000 to 15,000 clones, with roughly 78% as singletons. Sequencing was performed on peripheral blood. Receptors were obtained from a human donor in a cohort sampled during active COVID-19.

The chain uses TRBV15 and TRBJ1-3; D is uncertain. The CDR3 is 13 amino acids. From germline, CDR1 is LNHNV and CDR2 YYDKDF (reference sequence). V lost 6 bases, J lost 2 bases, and 8 bases lay in between. The CDR3 spells CATREGPGNTIYF. CDR3 DNA: TGTGCCACCAGGGAGGGTCCTGGAAACACCATATATTTT.

The rearrangement uses TRBV25-1 and TRBJ2-6; unclear D gene. The V end lost 3 bases, the J end lost 0 bases, and 3 bases lay between the germline ends. The CDR3 consists of 14 residues. Germline V gene sequence: CDR1 MGHDK, CDR2 SYGVNS. Written as DNA, the CDR3 is TGTGCCAGCAGTGATAACTCTGGGGCCAACGTCCTGACTTTC. It codes for CASSDNSGANVLTF.

J is TRBJ2-7 and V is TRBV28; D gene ambiguous. Trimming stripped 3 bases from V and 0 bases from J, with 9 bases between. The CDR3 loop spans 14 amino acids. From germline, CDR1 is MDHEN and CDR2 SYDVKM. The CDR3 DNA is TGTGCCAGCAGTTTTTTTCCGTTCTCCTACGAGCAGTACTTC. It translates to CASSFFPFSYEQYF.

The chain joins TRBV5-1 to TRBJ1-2, with D hard to call. Trimming removed 3 bases from V and 2 bases from J, with 11 bases in between. This CDR3 contains 14 residues. Germline V lookup: CDR1 SGHRS, CDR2 YFSETQ. Here the CDR3 reads CASSSDAGNYGYTF. As DNA, the CDR3 is TGCGCCAGCAGCTCTGACGCGGGAAACTATGGCTACACCTTC.

V is TRBV7-2 and J is TRBJ1-4; 8 bases line up with TRBD1. V lost 10 bases and J lost 3; bases outside the gene matches: 4. The CDR3 loop spans 13 amino acids. CDR1 SGHTA and CDR2 FQGNSA come from the germline V gene. Here the CDR3 reads CAITGGPNEKLFF. DNA for the CDR3: TGTGCCATCACAGGGGGACCTAATGAAAAACTGTTTTTT.

The J gene is TRBJ2-3, the V gene TRBV5-5; 7 bases are a match to TRBD1. The V segment lost 4 bases and the J segment 5 bases; nucleotides outside the gene matches: 7. CDR1 and CDR2 (germline): SGHKS, YYEKEE (reference sequence). The CDR3 consists of 14 residues. CDR3 sequence reads: CASSPGTVGDTQYF. CDR3 bases: TGTGCCAGCAGCCCGGGGACAGTCGGAGATACGCAGTATTTT.

This chain joins TRBV19 and TRBJ2-7; tentative D call: TRBD1 (6 bases). Germline V CDR1 and CDR2: LNHDA, SQIVND (reference sequence). There are 14 residues in the CDR3. Trimming removed 3 bases from V and 3 bases from J, with 12 bases in between. The CDR3 coding sequence is TGTGCCAGTAGTATGGGATACAGGGACTACGAGCAGTACTTC. It yields the protein CASSMGYRDYEQYF.

This chain uses TRBV28 with TRBJ2-1; 10 bases agree with TRBD1. The V segment lost 5 bases and the J segment 7 bases; nucleotides outside the gene matches: 11. Germline CDR1 is MDHEN and CDR2 is SYDVKM. The CDR3 loop spans 16 amino acids. Here the CDR3 DNA reads TGTGCCAGCAGTCCGCCCGGGACAGGGGTTGGTAATGAGCAGTTCTTC. It specifies CASSPPGTGVGNEQFF.

This clone was seen more than once but under ten times. V gene TRBV3-1 (or the pseudogene TRBV3-2) combines with J gene TRBJ1-1; the D is unclear. CDR3 length equals 12 residues. The germline CDR1 and CDR2 sequences are LGHDT and YNNKEL (reference sequence). The V end lost 4 bases, the J end lost 4 bases, and 7 bases lay between the germline ends. The CDR3 DNA is TGTGCCAGCAGCCGGTCGAGCACTGAAGCTTTCTTT. It encodes CASSRSSTEAFF.

In its sample, this clone was seen a few times. The CDR3 DNA sequence: TGTGCCAGCACCCCTTCCACAGATACGCAGTATTTT. It is translated as CASTPSTDTQYF. The chain employs TRBV28 and TRBJ2-3; D is uncertain. This CDR3 region has 12 residues. Trimming removed 7 bases at V and 2 bases at J, with 7 bases between. Germline CDR1 MDHEN, CDR2 SYDVKM.

This clone was detected only a few times. The V and J genes are TRBV6-5 and TRBJ2-4; possibly TRBD1 for D (7 bases). With 7 bases removed from V and 4 bases from J, the gap between germline ends came to 14 bases. The CDR3 has 14 amino acids. Germline CDR1 and CDR2: MNHEY and SVGAGI. The CDR3 sequence: CASMEGRGKNIQYF. Here the CDR3 DNA reads TGTGCCAGCATGGAGGGCAGGGGGAAAAACATTCAGTACTTC.

The chain uses TRBV5-4 and TRBJ1-1; TRBD1 matches 9 bases. The V and J ends lost 2 bases and 3 bases, in that order; junction bases with no gene match: 5. This CDR3 region has 15 residues. The germline CDR1 and CDR2 sequences are SGHNT and YYREEE (reference sequence). CDR3 protein: CASSLGQGTYTEAFF. The DNA of the CDR3 is TGTGCCAGCAGCTTAGGACAGGGGACCTACACTGAAGCTTTCTTT.

The chain carries TRBV7-2 and TRBJ2-7, with 7 nucleotides matching TRBD1. The junction had 6 bases not matched to a gene; V was cut back by 3 bases and J by 4 bases. The CDR3 is 14 residues long. The germline V gene has CDR1 SGHTA and CDR2 FQGNSA. The CDR3 region is CASSFRQGQYEQYF. The DNA of the CDR3 is TGTGCCAGCAGCTTTCGACAGGGTCAATACGAGCAGTACTTC. Full variable domain (remainder filled in from reference TRBV7-2 and TRBJ2-7): GAGVSQSPSNKVTEKGKDVELRCDPISGHTALYWYRQSLGQGLEFLIYFQGNSAPDKSGLPSDRFSAERTGGSVSTLTIQRTQQEDSAVYLCASSFRQGQYEQYFGPGTRLTVT.

The rearrangement joins TRBV15 to TRBJ2-1; D perhaps matches TRBD1 (6 bases). CDR3 length: 18 residues. The V gene's germline CDR1 is LNHNV and CDR2 YYDKDF (reference sequence). Deletions cut 0 bases from V and 6 bases from J, with 21 bases between. This CDR3 reads CATSRDPLPGPRGNEQFF. CDR3 in DNA: TGTGCCACCAGCAGAGATCCCTTACCCGGGCCCAGGGGCAATGAGCAGTTCTTC.

This clone was seen only once. The J gene is TRBJ1-4, the V gene TRBV18; D ambiguous. Between the trimmed V and J ends, which lost 4 bases and 3 bases, there was a span of 6 bases. The CDR3 is 13 amino acids. Germline values: CDR1 KGHSH, CDR2 LQKENI. CDR3 DNA: TGTGCCAGCTCACTGGGCTCTAATGAAAAACTGTTTTTT. This encodes CASSLGSNEKLFF.

This clone was seen once. For the CDR3, the DNA is TGTGCCAGCAGCCCCGGGACAGGATATTACGAGCAGTACTTC. Its translation: CASSPGTGYYEQYF. The J gene is TRBJ2-7, the V gene TRBV7-9; 8 bases are shared with TRBD1. The CDR3 sequence is 14 residues long. J gave up 4 bases and V 5 bases, and 7 bases lay outside the gene matches. The germline V gene has CDR1 SEHNR and CDR2 FQNEAQ (reference sequence).

The V and J genes are TRBV4-1 and TRBJ2-2, with a tentative D call TRBD1 (7 bases). V lost 0 bases to trimming and J lost 5 bases, with 13 bases between them. The CDR3 sequence is 16 residues long. Germline V gene lookup returns CDR1 MGHRA and CDR2 YSYEKL. CDR3 loop: CASSQDSGGGTGELFF. The CDR3 DNA is TGCGCCAGCAGCCAAGATTCAGGGGGAGGAACCGGGGAGCTGTTTTTT.

The chain links TRBV6-4 to TRBJ2-3; D not resolved. CDR3 length: 13 amino acids. Trimming cost V 6 bases and J 3 bases, with 10 bases left between them. The V gene's germline CDR1 is MRHNA and CDR2 SNTAGT. Here the CDR3 reads CASSASQTDTQYF. The CDR3 nucleotides are TGTGCCAGCAGCGCCTCACAGACAGATACGCAGTATTTT.

The chain links TRBV7-6 to TRBJ2-7, with 7 bases lining up with TRBD1. This CDR3 contains 15 residues. Germline-derived CDR1 and CDR2 are SGHVS and FNYEAQ. V gave up 4 bases and J gave up 3 bases; unmatched junction bases: 9. The CDR3 is CASSSSYGTVYEQYF. CDR3 nucleotide sequence: TGTGCCAGCAGCTCCTCCTACGGGACAGTCTACGAGCAGTACTTC.

This clone was picked up one time. The rearrangement uses TRBV18 and TRBJ1-1; D is uncertain. The CDR3 length is 14 residues. Deletions cut 6 bases from V and 8 bases from J, with 19 bases between. Germline lookup yields CDR1 KGHSH and CDR2 LQKENI. The CDR3 sequence: CASSAGGQFREAFF. In nucleotides, the CDR3 is TGTGCCAGCTCGGCGGGAGGGCAGTTCCGAGAAGCTTTCTTT.

The V gene is TRBV5-4, the J gene TRBJ1-3; D remains ambiguous. Trimming pared 2 bases from V and 4 bases from J, leaving 10 bases between. The CDR3 extends over 14 amino acids. Looked up from germline, CDR1 is SGHNT and CDR2 is YYREEE (reference sequence). The CDR3 region has the DNA TGTGCCAGCAGCTTCGGGGTAGCGGGAAACACCATATATTTT. Its protein is CASSFGVAGNTIYF. Full variable domain (missing parts from reference TRBV5-4 and TRBJ1-3): ETGVTQSPTHLIKTRGQQVTLRCSSQSGHNTVSWYQQALGQGPQFIFQYYREEENGRGNFPPRFSGLQFPNYSSELNVNALELDDSALYLCASSFGVAGNTIYFGEGSWLTVV.

The V gene is TRBV6-2 or TRBV6-3, the J gene TRBJ1-1; TRBD1 matches 7 bases. The V gene end was trimmed by 5 bases and the J gene end by 1 base; junction bases not matched to a gene: 1. The CDR3 length is 13 residues. Germline values: CDR1 MNHEY, CDR2 SVGEGT. The chain's CDR3 is CASSRQGNTEAFF. In DNA, the CDR3 is TGTGCCAGCAGTCGACAGGGGAACACTGAAGCTTTCTTT.

This clone was observed a few times. The gene calls are TRBV30 and TRBJ1-2; D unresolved. Per germline, CDR1 GTSNPN and CDR2 SVGIG (reference sequence). Trimming stripped 0 bases from V and 7 bases from J, with 6 bases between. This CDR3 comprises 11 residues. CDR3 sequence reads: CAWSVLSGYTF. CDR3 coding DNA: TGTGCCTGGAGTGTACTCTCTGGCTACACCTTC.

The chain joins TRBV19 to TRBJ2-1, with TRBD2 matching over 7 bases. From germline, CDR1 is LNHDA and CDR2 SQIVND (reference sequence). V lost 2 bases, J lost 7 bases, and 2 bases stayed unmatched. The CDR3 length is 13 residues. The DNA for the CDR3 is TGTGCCAGTAGTATACAACTAGCGAATGAGCAGTTCTTC. Its protein product is CASSIQLANEQFF.

The rearrangement links TRBV4-3 to TRBJ2-3; 10 bases are shared with TRBD2. The CDR3 sequence is 15 residues long. The V gene end was trimmed by 4 bases and the J gene end by 5 bases; junction bases not matched to a gene: 6. The germline CDR1 and CDR2 sequences are LGHNA and YSLEER. CDR3 region: CASSRSGGAIDTQYF. CDR3 DNA: TGCGCCAGCAGCCGCAGCGGGGGGGCCATAGATACGCAGTATTTT.

This rearrangement joins TRBV24-1 to TRBJ1-1; 8 positions match TRBD1. This CDR3 has 14 residues. V trimming: 8 bases; J trimming: 4 bases; junction bases outside the gene matches: 8. Germline CDR1 is KGHDR and CDR2 is SFDVKD. The DNA for the CDR3 is TGTGCCACCACCGGATCAGGGGGCGGCACTGAAGCTTTCTTT. Protein product: CATTGSGGGTEAFF.

This clone was observed once. The chain links TRBV9 to TRBJ2-1, with a tentative D call TRBD2 (6 bases). With 3 bases removed from V and 7 bases from J, the gap between germline ends came to 26 bases. Germline CDR1 reads SGDLS; CDR2 reads YYNGEE. The CDR3 spans 18 residues. This chain's CDR3 is CASSAGVGQAGFMNEQFF. As DNA, the CDR3 is TGTGCCAGCAGCGCGGGGGTTGGACAAGCAGGGTTTATGAATGAGCAGTTCTTC.

The J gene is TRBJ2-3, the V gene TRBV4-1; 9 bases align to TRBD2. Germline loops: CDR1 MGHRA, CDR2 YSYEKL. This CDR3 is built from 18 residues. The V gene end was trimmed by 5 bases and the J gene end by 0 bases; junction bases not matched to a gene: 12. CDR3 loop: CASSKTAGGRRSTDTQYF. The CDR3 nucleotides read TGCGCCAGCAGCAAGACGGCGGGGGGGAGACGAAGCACAGATACGCAGTATTTT.